The next 26 T cell receptor beta chains were all read from a single sample in a study of cytomegalovirus exposure and HLA in healthy donors (dated by TCRdb to about 2017). Library construction relied on the immunoSEQ multiplex PCR assay. For the multiplex PCR, a mixture combining 60 forward primers for TCR Vbeta segments and 13 reverse primers for TCR Jbeta segments was used. The table was pulled from immuneACCESS by TCRdb, which kept in-frame rearrangements only. Such tables lose some clones; where checked, under half of the loss comes from unresolved V genes, and the rest has no known cause. This sample gives approximately 140,000 clones in total; about 80% of them show up just once. Roughly 4.2% of the sample belongs to the ten largest clones. The source material was PBMCs. The receptors were sampled from a middle-aged man in good health and CMV-seropositive.

The chain couples TRBV27 to TRBJ2-7; D call uncertain. Germline-derived CDR1 and CDR2 are MNHEY and SMNVEV (reference sequence). V dropped 5 bases and J dropped 6 bases, with 8 bases sitting between them. The CDR3 loop spans 11 amino acids. The CDR3 reads CASSPSPEQYF. CDR3 DNA: TGTGCCAGCAGTCCGTCCCCCGAGCAGTACTTC.

The chain is built from TRBV10-3 and TRBJ2-7; 10 nucleotides align to TRBD1. The CDR3 loop spans 15 amino acids. Trimming cost V 3 bases and J 5 bases; bases outside gene matches: 7. From germline, CDR1 is ENHRY and CDR2 SYGVKD. CDR3 protein: CAISEPAGTGDEQYF. The CDR3 DNA is TGTGCCATCAGTGAACCCGCGGGGACAGGGGACGAGCAGTACTTC.

This rearrangement joins TRBV7-6 to TRBJ2-1, with a weak D call TRBD1 (6 bases). The germline gives CDR1 SGHVS, CDR2 FNYEAQ. This CDR3 comprises 14 residues. Trimming removed 5 bases at V and 2 bases at J, with 10 bases between. The DNA of the CDR3 is TGTGCCAGCAGCAGAGGGGGTACCTACAATGAGCAGTTCTTC. Its protein product is CASSRGGTYNEQFF. The variable domain in full, completed from reference TRBV7-6 and TRBJ2-1, reads GAGVSQSPRYKVTKRGQDVALRCDPISGHVSLYWYRQALGQGPEFLTYFNYEAQQDKSGLPNDRFSAERPEGSISTLTIQRTEQRDSAMYRCASSRGGTYNEQFFGPGTRLTVL.

The chain links TRBV10-3 to TRBJ1-3; TRBD1 is a possible D gene (5 bases). Germline V gene sequence: CDR1 ENHRY, CDR2 SYGVKD. V was pared by 8 bases and J by 3 bases, with 14 bases between. The CDR3 totals 14 residues. The CDR3 sequence: CAIRGFLGGNTIYF. In DNA form, the CDR3 reads TGTGCCATCCGGGGGTTTTTAGGTGGAAACACCATATATTTT.

The chain links TRBV6-5 to TRBJ1-6; 8 positions agree with TRBD1. J gave up 11 bases and V 5 bases, and 11 bases lay outside the gene matches. CDR3 size: 15 residues. Germline assignment: CDR1 MNHEY and CDR2 SVGAGI. This chain's CDR3 is CASSLRDRKGAPLHF. CDR3 nucleotides: TGTGCCAGCAGTCTACGGGACAGGAAAGGCGCACCCCTCCACTTT.

The J gene is TRBJ1-5, the V gene TRBV4-1, with D possibly matching TRBD1 (6 bases). V was clipped by 2 bases and J by 5 bases, with 7 bases between them. CDR1 is MGHRA, CDR2 YSYEKL, per germline. This CDR3 is built from 13 residues. The CDR3 sequence: CASSQYRDQPQHF. The CDR3 nucleotides read TGCGCCAGCAGCCAATACAGGGATCAGCCCCAGCATTTT.

This chain links TRBV5-6 with TRBJ2-1, with D tentatively TRBD2 (6 bases). V was pared by 4 bases and J by 7 bases, with 18 bases between. The CDR3 runs to 15 residues. Germline CDR1 reads SGHDT; CDR2 reads YYEEEE. CDR3 nucleotides: TGTGCCAGCAGCGAACTTACTAGCCCCCTAAATGAGCAGTTCTTC. It codes for CASSELTSPLNEQFF.

This clone was seen once. The rearrangement links TRBV7-9 to TRBJ2-6; possibly TRBD1 for D (6 bases). Germline CDR1 SEHNR, CDR2 FQNEAQ (reference sequence). CDR3 size: 17 residues. Trimming left V 6 bases short and J 0 bases short, with 15 bases between. The CDR3 bases are TGTGCCAGCAGTCCGGGACACCAAAGCTCTGGGGCCAACGTCCTGACTTTC. Its translation is CASSPGHQSSGANVLTF. The full variable domain, its missing parts supplied by reference TRBV7-9 and TRBJ2-6, is DTGVSQNPRHKITKRGQNVTFRCDPISEHNRLYWYRQTLGQGPEFLTYFQNEAQLEKSRLLSDRFSAERPKGSFSTLEIQRTEQGDSAMYLCASSPGHQSSGANVLTFGAGSRLTVL.

The chain is built from TRBV7-9 and TRBJ1-1; D remains ambiguous. The germline V and J ends were trimmed by 3 bases and 3 bases, with 8 bases remaining between them. CDR1 is SEHNR, CDR2 FQNEAQ, per germline (reference sequence). This CDR3 contains 13 residues. The CDR3 DNA follows: TGTGCCAGCAGCTTCCACGAGGACACTGAAGCTTTCTTT. Its protein product is CASSFHEDTEAFF.

CDR3 in amino acids: CAISDGLSGNTIYF. DNA of the CDR3: TGTGCCATCAGTGATGGGCTCTCTGGAAACACCATATATTTT. The V gene is TRBV10-3, the J gene TRBJ1-3; the D is unclear. The germline V gene has CDR1 ENHRY and CDR2 SYGVKD. Between the trimmed V and J ends, which lost 3 bases and 0 bases, there was a span of 6 bases. The CDR3 is made up of 14 amino acids.

The chain joins TRBV15 to TRBJ1-5; D unresolved. V lost 3 bases and J lost 1, with 7 bases in between. The CDR3 contains 14 residues. CDR1 is LNHNV and CDR2 is YYDKDF in the germline V gene (reference sequence). The CDR3 protein is CATSRGRSNQPQHF. CDR3 sequence (DNA): TGTGCCACCAGCAGGGGCCGGAGCAATCAGCCCCAGCATTTT.

This clone showed up just once. The junction departs from the called germline gene at one end, perhaps through a read error. The rearrangement links TRBV7-2 to TRBJ1-1; D call uncertain. The CDR3 is 13 amino acids. Germline V gene data show CDR1 as SGHTA and CDR2 as FQGNSA. CDR3 sequence (DNA): TGTGCCAGCAGCTTCCAGGAGGCAACTCCTTTAAGCTTT. Translated, it gives CASSFQEATPLSF. Variable domain in full (rest from reference TRBV7-2 and TRBJ1-1): GAGVSQSPSNKVTEKGKDVELRCDPISGHTALYWYRQSLGQGLEFLIYFQGNSAPDKSGLPSDRFSAERTGGSVSTLTIQRTQQEDSAVYLCASSFQEATPLSFGQGTRLTVV.

The chain recombines TRBV7-6 with TRBJ2-5; TRBD1 aligns across 8 bases. Germline values: CDR1 SGHVS, CDR2 FNYEAQ. V shed 4 bases, J shed 2 bases, and the junction held 3 bases outside the gene matches. CDR3 length: 14 amino acids. The CDR3 reads CASSWGQEQETQYF. In DNA form, the CDR3 reads TGTGCCAGCAGCTGGGGACAGGAGCAAGAGACCCAGTACTTC.

The chain uses TRBV5-1 and TRBJ1-2; D not resolved. Trimming pared 1 base from V and 0 bases from J, leaving 7 bases between. CDR3 length: 14 residues. Germline CDR1 is SGHRS and CDR2 is YFSETQ. The CDR3: CASSLSGANYGYTF. As DNA, the CDR3 is TGCGCCAGCAGCTTGTCCGGTGCTAACTATGGCTACACCTTC.

This clone appeared a few times. The chain employs TRBV6-5 and TRBJ2-5, with TRBD1 as a possible D gene (5 bases). CDR1 and CDR2 from the germline V gene are MNHEY and SVGAGI. Trimming removed 0 bases from V and 3 bases from J, with 8 bases in between. The CDR3 totals 14 residues. Here the CDR3 DNA reads TGTGCCAGCAGTTACTCTGCGACAGAAGAGACCCAGTACTTC. Protein product: CASSYSATEETQYF.

This chain joins TRBV18 and TRBJ1-4, with 7 bases matching TRBD1. The CDR3 has 15 amino acids. The germline CDR1 and CDR2 sequences are KGHSH and LQKENI. Losses at the gene ends were 6 bases for V and 4 bases for J; bases not matched to a gene: 8. The DNA of the CDR3 is TGTGCCAGCTCGCCTTTACAGGGGTTTAATGAAAAACTGTTTTTT. Protein sequence: CASSPLQGFNEKLFF.

The V and J genes are TRBV7-2 and TRBJ2-7; possible D gene TRBD2, 6 bases. The CDR3 is made up of 14 amino acids. The V end lost 4 bases, the J end lost 7 bases, and 17 bases lay between the germline ends. Per germline, CDR1 SGHTA and CDR2 FQGNSA. The CDR3 DNA sequence: TGTGCCAGCAGCTCCCGGGGGTCTAGTCTTGAGCAGTACTTC. Protein: CASSSRGSSLEQYF.

V is TRBV6-5 and J is TRBJ2-1, with D unresolved. Germline V gene data show CDR1 as MNHEY and CDR2 as SVGAGI. V was shortened by 5 bases and J by 5 bases, with 13 bases between the two germline ends. This CDR3 is 14 amino acids long. The CDR3 DNA sequence: TGTGCCAGCAGTCGCTCCGGCGGAGACAATGAGCAGTTCTTC. Its protein is CASSRSGGDNEQFF.

This chain links TRBV12-5 with TRBJ1-2; perhaps TRBD1 as D (6 bases). The V gene lost 6 bases and the J gene lost 5 bases, with 7 bases spanning the gap. There are 11 residues in the CDR3. Germline CDR1 is LGHNT and CDR2 is FRNRAP. The chain's CDR3 is CASGTGYGYTF. Written as DNA, the CDR3 is TGTGCTAGTGGCACAGGGTATGGCTACACCTTC.

The rearrangement joins TRBV19 to TRBJ1-3; 7 nucleotides agree with TRBD1. From germline, CDR1 is LNHDA and CDR2 SQIVND (reference sequence). This CDR3 contains 14 residues. With V trimmed by 5 bases and J by 1 base, 2 bases remained unmatched. CDR3 residues: CASSSQGSGNTIYF. CDR3 sequence (DNA): TGTGCCAGTAGTTCACAGGGGTCTGGAAACACCATATATTTT.

This clone came up a few times. The genes are TRBV29-1 and TRBJ2-7; 9 nucleotides agree with TRBD2. Per the germline V gene, CDR1 is SQVTM and CDR2 is ANQGSEA. The CDR3 is 13 residues long. Trimming removed 7 bases from V and 3 bases from J; junction bases left unmatched: 7. The CDR3 here is CSARLADHYEQYF. Written as DNA, the CDR3 is TGCAGCGCAAGACTAGCGGATCACTACGAGCAGTACTTC.

The chain links TRBV2 to TRBJ2-7; no definite D call. This CDR3 comprises 12 residues. Germline values: CDR1 SNHLY, CDR2 FYNNEI. V lost 8 bases, J lost 5 bases, and 13 bases lay in between. The CDR3 region has the DNA TGTGCCAGCGGGCAAGGTTCCCACGAGCAGTACTTC. This sequence encodes CASGQGSHEQYF. Complete variable domain (other parts from reference TRBV2 and TRBJ2-7): EPEVTQTPSHQVTQMGQEVILRCVPISNHLYFYWYRQILGQKVEFLVSFYNNEISEKSEIFDDQFSVERPDGSNFTLKIRSTKLEDSAMYFCASGQGSHEQYFGPGTRLTVT.

This clone showed up just a few times. V and J are TRBV10-3 and TRBJ1-2; maybe TRBD1 (6 bases). This CDR3 comprises 15 residues. The germline gives CDR1 ENHRY, CDR2 SYGVKD. Trimming took 10 bases from V and 5 from J, leaving 23 bases between them. CDR3 sequence reads: CATRDNGQPTYGYTF. The CDR3, as DNA: TGTGCCACCCGAGACAATGGACAGCCGACTTATGGCTACACCTTC.

This chain uses TRBV13 with TRBJ2-1; D may be TRBD2 (6 bases). This CDR3 contains 13 residues. The germline V gene encodes CDR1 PRHDT and CDR2 FYEKMQ (reference sequence). Trimming left V 5 bases short and J 7 bases short, with 12 bases between. CDR3 sequence (DNA): TGTGCCAGCAGCGCGGGGCTGGGGAATGAGCAGTTCTTC. Protein: CASSAGLGNEQFF.

The V and J genes are TRBV4-1 and TRBJ2-1, with 8 bases aligning to TRBD2. In germline, CDR1 is MGHRA, CDR2 YSYEKL. The V gene end was trimmed by 5 bases and the J gene end by 0 bases; junction bases not matched to a gene: 6. This CDR3 has 16 residues. CDR3 DNA: TGCGCCAGCAGCGCCGACCGGGGGGGCTCCTACAATGAGCAGTTCTTC. Its protein product is CASSADRGGSYNEQFF.

The V gene is TRBV29-1, the J gene TRBJ1-5, with 8 bases lining up with TRBD1. Trimming at V came to 4 bases and at J to 2 bases, leaving 4 bases not matched to a gene. The CDR3 totals 14 residues. CDR1 is SQVTM and CDR2 is ANQGSEA in the germline V gene. In DNA form, the CDR3 reads TGCAGCGTTGCAGGGGGCGACGGCAATCAGCCCCAGCATTTT. Translating it yields CSVAGGDGNQPQHF. The entire variable domain, with the rest obtained from reference TRBV29-1 and TRBJ1-5, is as follows: SAVISQKPSRDICQRGTSLTIQCQVDSQVTMMFWYRQQPGQSLTLIATANQGSEATYESGFVIDKFPISRPNLTFSTLTVSNMSPEDSSIYLCSVAGGDGNQPQHFGDGTRLSIL.